Below, 10 T cell receptor beta chains from the same sample are listed, as sequenced in a study of regulatory T cells in long-lasting Graves disease. Time point: newly diagnosed GD, antithyroid drugs for less than 3 months. From RNA extracted from PBMCs, the TCR library was made. Construction of the TCR beta libraries employed iRepertoire HTBI primers in conjunction with Arm-PCR of CDR3 regions. Via MiXCR, TCRdb re-called the multiplex PCR reads, giving one row per CDR3 protein. This table has 680,000 or so distinct CDR3 sequences, 16% appearing once. These data were likewise used in another study, on T cells in Graves' hyperthyroidism and ophthalmopathy.

The source was peripheral blood mononuclear cells (PBMCs), collected at new diagnosis, from a patient treated with antithyroid drugs. The receptor set was obtained from a woman aged 25 to 39 with Graves disease.

This clonotype appeared many times. This chain links TRBV10-3 with TRBJ1-1, with a weak D call TRBD1 (6 bases). The germline gives CDR1 ENHRY, CDR2 SYGVKD. Between the trimmed V and J ends, which lost 4 bases and 4 bases, there was a span of 13 bases. The CDR3 has 14 amino acids. The CDR3 sequence is CAISAQTGSTEAFF. The CDR3 region has the DNA TGTGCCATCAGTGCGCAAACAGGGAGCACTGAAGCTTTCTTT.

This clonotype has a count of ten or more. The chain has TRBV20-1 and TRBJ2-7; the match to TRBD2 covers 10 bases. Trimming cost V 3 bases and J 5 bases; bases outside gene matches: 1. This CDR3 is 12 amino acids long. CDR1 and CDR2 (germline): DFQATT, SNEGSKA (reference sequence). The CDR3 DNA reads TGCAGTGCTAGTCTAGCGGGAGACGAGCAGTACTTC. It yields the protein CSASLAGDEQYF.

Regarding this clonotype: A single base separates this from a much larger clone, so it may be a read error. The rearrangement joins TRBV6-1 to TRBJ1-5, with 9 bases identical to TRBD1. This CDR3 spans 16 amino acids. Germline CDR1 is MNHNS and CDR2 is SASEGT. The CDR3 nucleotides are TGTGCCAGCAGTGAAAGAGTGGGACAGGGCGATCAGTCCCAGCATTTT. The encoded protein is CASSERVGQGDQSQHF.

The chain couples TRBV11-2 to TRBJ2-7; perhaps TRBD2 as D (6 bases). The CDR3 totals 13 residues. Trimming cost V 0 bases and J 7 bases, with 10 bases left between them. CDR1 and CDR2 from the germline V gene are SGHAT and FQNNGV. The CDR3 coding sequence is TGTGCCAGCAGCTTAGAAATGGGGGGTGAGCAGTACTTC. Protein sequence: CASSLEMGGEQYF. Full variable domain (missing parts from reference TRBV11-2 and TRBJ2-7): EAGVAQSPRYKIIEKRQSVAFWCNPISGHATLYWYQQILGQGPKLLIQFQNNGVVDDSQLPKDRFSAERLKGVDSTLKIQPAKLEDSAVYLCASSLEMGGEQYFGPGTRLTVT.

This clonotype was recorded at least ten times. The V gene is TRBV11-2, the J gene TRBJ2-7, with D possibly being TRBD1 (5 bases). V shed 5 bases and J shed 2 bases, with 13 bases lying between them. This CDR3 contains 14 residues. Germline V gene lookup returns CDR1 SGHAT and CDR2 FQNNGV. The CDR3 spells CASSPGPSPYEQYF. The CDR3 coding sequence is TGTGCCAGCAGCCCAGGGCCTTCCCCCTACGAGCAGTACTTC.

In its sample, this clonotype was seen many times. The V gene is TRBV28, the J gene TRBJ2-1; D call uncertain. Trimming removed 2 bases from V and 3 bases from J, with 11 bases in between. Germline CDR1 and CDR2: MDHEN and SYDVKM. The CDR3 extends over 15 amino acids. Written as DNA, the CDR3 is TGTGCCAGCAGTTTACCGGGCACAGACTACAATGAGCAGTTCTTC. This sequence encodes CASSLPGTDYNEQFF.

V and J are TRBV6-1 and TRBJ2-7, with 8 bases fitting TRBD1. This CDR3 is 12 amino acids long. Losses at the gene ends were 7 bases for V and 4 bases for J; bases not matched to a gene: 3. The germline gives CDR1 MNHNS, CDR2 SASEGT. CDR3 coding DNA: TGTGCCAGCACAGGGGGCTATTACGAGCAGTACTTC. This gives the protein CASTGGYYEQYF.

The chain links TRBV4-1 to TRBJ1-3; D may be TRBD1 (5 bases). Trimming removed 1 base at V and 1 base at J, with 20 bases between. CDR1 and CDR2 from the germline V gene are MGHRA and YSYEKL. The CDR3 has 19 residues. CDR3 coding DNA: TGCGCCAGCAGCCAAGCCCAAAGGTTTGGGGCAATATCTGGAAACACCATATATTTT. Translation gives CASSQAQRFGAISGNTIYF.

This clonotype has a handful of counts. CDR3 residues: CASSPPRRERSTDTQYF. In DNA, the CDR3 is TGTGCCAGCTCACCACCGAGGAGGGAAAGGAGCACAGATACGCAGTATTTT. The rearrangement links TRBV18 to TRBJ2-3; a possible D gene is TRBD2 (6 bases). Germline V gene data show CDR1 as KGHSH and CDR2 as LQKENI. V was pared by 0 bases and J by 0 bases, with 13 bases between. This CDR3 has 17 residues. Full variable domain (missing parts from reference TRBV18 and TRBJ2-3): NAGVMQNPRHLVRRRGQEARLRCSPMKGHSHVYWYRQLPEEGLKFMVYLQKENIIDESGMPKERFSAEFPKEGPSILRIQQVVRGDSAAYFCASSPPRRERSTDTQYFGPGTRLTVL.

With respect to this clonotype: A read error may be the cause here, since a much bigger clone is one base away. V and J are TRBV6-2 or TRBV6-3 and TRBJ2-3; TRBD2 matches 7 bases. The last part of the DNA fits TRBJ2-5 better; the J call may be wrong. Germline CDR1 is MNHEY and CDR2 is SVGEGT. The CDR3 has 14 amino acids. This chain's CDR3 is CASHSGDGRETQYF. CDR3 nucleotide sequence: TGTGCCAGCCACAGCGGGGATGGGCGAGAGACCCAGTACTTC.